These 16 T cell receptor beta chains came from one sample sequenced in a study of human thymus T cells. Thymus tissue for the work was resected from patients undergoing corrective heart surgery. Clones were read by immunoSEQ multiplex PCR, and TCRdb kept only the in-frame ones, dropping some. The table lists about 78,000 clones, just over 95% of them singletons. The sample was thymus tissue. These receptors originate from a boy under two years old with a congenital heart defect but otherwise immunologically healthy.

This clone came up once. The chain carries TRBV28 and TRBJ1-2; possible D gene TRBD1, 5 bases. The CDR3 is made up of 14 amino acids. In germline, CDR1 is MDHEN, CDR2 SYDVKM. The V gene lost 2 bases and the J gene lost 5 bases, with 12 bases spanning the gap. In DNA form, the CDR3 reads TGTGCCAGCAGTTTACTAGTGACAGATTATGGCTACACCTTC. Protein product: CASSLLVTDYGYTF.

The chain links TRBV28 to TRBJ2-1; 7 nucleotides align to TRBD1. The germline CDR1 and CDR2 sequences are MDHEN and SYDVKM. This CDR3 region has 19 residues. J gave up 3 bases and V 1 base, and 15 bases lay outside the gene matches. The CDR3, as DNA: TGTGCCAGCAGTTTATCACTGACAGGGAGCTCCTCTCGCTACAATGAGCAGTTCTTC. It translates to CASSLSLTGSSSRYNEQFF.

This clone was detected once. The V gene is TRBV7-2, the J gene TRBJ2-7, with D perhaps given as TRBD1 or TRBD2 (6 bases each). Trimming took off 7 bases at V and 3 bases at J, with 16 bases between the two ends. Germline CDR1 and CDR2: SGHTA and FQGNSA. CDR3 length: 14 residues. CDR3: CASNRAGPLYEQYF. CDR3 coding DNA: TGTGCCAGCAACAGGGCGGGACCCCTCTACGAGCAGTACTTC.

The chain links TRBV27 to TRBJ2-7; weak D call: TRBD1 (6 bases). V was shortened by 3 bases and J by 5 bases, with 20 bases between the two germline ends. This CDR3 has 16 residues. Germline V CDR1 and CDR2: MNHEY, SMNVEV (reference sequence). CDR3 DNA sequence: TGTGCCAGCAGTTTCAGGGGTGGGCCTCCTCACCACGAGCAGTACTTC. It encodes CASSFRGGPPHHEQYF.

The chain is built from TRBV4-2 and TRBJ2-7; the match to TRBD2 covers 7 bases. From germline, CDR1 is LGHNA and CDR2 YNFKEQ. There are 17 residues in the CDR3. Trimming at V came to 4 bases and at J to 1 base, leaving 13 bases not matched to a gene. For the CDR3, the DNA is TGTGCCAGCAGCCCCATATACCTGAGCGGGGAATCCTACGAGCAGTACTTC. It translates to CASSPIYLSGESYEQYF.

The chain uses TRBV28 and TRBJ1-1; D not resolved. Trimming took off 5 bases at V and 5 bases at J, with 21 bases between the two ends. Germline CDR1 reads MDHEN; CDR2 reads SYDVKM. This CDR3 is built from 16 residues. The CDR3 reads CASSRLRRGERTEAFF. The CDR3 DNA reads TGTGCCAGCAGTAGACTTAGGCGGGGTGAACGGACTGAAGCTTTCTTT.

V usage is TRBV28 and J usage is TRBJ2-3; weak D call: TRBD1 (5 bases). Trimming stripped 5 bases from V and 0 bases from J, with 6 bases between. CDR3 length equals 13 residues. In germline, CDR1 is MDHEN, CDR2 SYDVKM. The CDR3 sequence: CASSRTSTDTQYF. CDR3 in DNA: TGTGCCAGCAGTCGGACAAGCACAGATACGCAGTATTTT.

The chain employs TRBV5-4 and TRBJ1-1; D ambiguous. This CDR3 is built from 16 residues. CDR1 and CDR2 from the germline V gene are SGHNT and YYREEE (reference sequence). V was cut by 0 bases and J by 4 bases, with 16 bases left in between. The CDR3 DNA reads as TGTGCCAGCAGCTTGGATAAGGGAAACTGCGGCACTGAAGCTTTCTTT. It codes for CASSLDKGNCGTEAFF.

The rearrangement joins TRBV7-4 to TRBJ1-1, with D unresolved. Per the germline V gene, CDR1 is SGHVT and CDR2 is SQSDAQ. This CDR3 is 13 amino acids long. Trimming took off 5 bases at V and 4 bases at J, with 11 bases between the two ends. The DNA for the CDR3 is TGTGCCAGCAGCCCCCGCGATCGCACTGAAGCTTTCTTT. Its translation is CASSPRDRTEAFF.

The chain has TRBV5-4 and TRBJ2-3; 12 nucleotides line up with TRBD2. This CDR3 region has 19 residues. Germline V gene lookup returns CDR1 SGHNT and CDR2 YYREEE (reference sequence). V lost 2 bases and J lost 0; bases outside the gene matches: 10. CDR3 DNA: TGTGCCAGCAGCTTAGACTCGACTAGCGGGAGTACTAGCACAGATACGCAGTATTTT. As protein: CASSLDSTSGSTSTDTQYF.

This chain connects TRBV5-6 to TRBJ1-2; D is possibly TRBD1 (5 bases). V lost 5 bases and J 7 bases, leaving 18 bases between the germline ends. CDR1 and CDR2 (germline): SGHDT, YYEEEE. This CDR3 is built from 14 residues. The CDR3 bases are TGTGCCAGCAGTTGGACAAGACTAAGGGGTGGCTACACCTTC. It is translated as CASSWTRLRGGYTF.

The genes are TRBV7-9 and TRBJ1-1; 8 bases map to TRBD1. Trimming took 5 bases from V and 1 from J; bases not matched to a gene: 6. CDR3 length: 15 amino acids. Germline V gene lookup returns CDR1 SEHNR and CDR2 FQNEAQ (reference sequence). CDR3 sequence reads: CASSKDREENTEAFF. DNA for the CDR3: TGTGCCAGCAGCAAGGACAGGGAGGAGAACACTGAAGCTTTCTTT.

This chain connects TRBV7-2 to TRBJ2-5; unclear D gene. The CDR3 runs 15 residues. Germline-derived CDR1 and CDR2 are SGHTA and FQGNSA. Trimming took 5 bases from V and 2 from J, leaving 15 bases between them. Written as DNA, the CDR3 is TGTGCCAGCAGCCAAACGAATCCCCCACAAGAGACCCAGTACTTC. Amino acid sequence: CASSQTNPPQETQYF.

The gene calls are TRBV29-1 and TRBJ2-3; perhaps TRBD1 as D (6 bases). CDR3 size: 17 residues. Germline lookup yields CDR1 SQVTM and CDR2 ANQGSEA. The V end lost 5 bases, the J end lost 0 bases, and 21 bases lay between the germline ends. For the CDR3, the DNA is TGCAGCGTTCGAATAAAGGGGGACAAAGTTAGCACAGATACGCAGTATTTT. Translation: CSVRIKGDKVSTDTQYF.

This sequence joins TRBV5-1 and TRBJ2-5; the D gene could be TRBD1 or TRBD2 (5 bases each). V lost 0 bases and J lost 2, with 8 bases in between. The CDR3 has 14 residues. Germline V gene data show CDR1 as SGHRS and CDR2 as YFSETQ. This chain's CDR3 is CASSLGDGQETQYF. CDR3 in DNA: TGCGCCAGCAGCTTGGGGGACGGACAAGAGACCCAGTACTTC.

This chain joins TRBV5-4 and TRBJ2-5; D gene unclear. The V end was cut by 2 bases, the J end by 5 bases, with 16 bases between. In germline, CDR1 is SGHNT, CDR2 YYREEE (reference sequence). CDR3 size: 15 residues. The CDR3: CASSFSRALEETQYF. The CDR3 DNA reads TGTGCCAGCAGCTTCTCTAGGGCCCTTGAGGAGACCCAGTACTTC.